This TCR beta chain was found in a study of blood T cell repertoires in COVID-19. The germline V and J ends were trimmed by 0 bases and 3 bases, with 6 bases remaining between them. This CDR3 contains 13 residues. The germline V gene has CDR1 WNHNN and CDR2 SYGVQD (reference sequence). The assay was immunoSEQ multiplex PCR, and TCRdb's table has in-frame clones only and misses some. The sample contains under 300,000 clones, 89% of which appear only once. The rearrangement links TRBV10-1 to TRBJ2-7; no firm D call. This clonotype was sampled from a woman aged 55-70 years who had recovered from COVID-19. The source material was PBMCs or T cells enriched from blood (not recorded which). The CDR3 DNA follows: TGCGCCAGCAGTGAGTCCCAGGACTACGAGCAGTACTTC. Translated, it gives CASSESQDYEQYF.